This T cell receptor (beta chain) was observed in a study of cytomegalovirus exposure and HLA in healthy donors. General study points: Many donors carried some public TCRs, although rarity characterized most TCR sequences. As a later analysis showed, a missense DCLRE1C variant was linked to trimming of TCR beta V- and J-genes.

With respect to this clone: Antigen specificity is unknown.

The germline V gene has CDR1 PRHDT and CDR2 FYEKMQ (reference sequence). The germline V and J ends were trimmed by 5 bases and 6 bases, with 8 bases remaining between them. This CDR3 has 12 amino acids. 60 Vbeta and 13 Jbeta primers were used in PCR. The protocol was immunoSEQ multiplex PCR, while the TCRdb copy is restricted to in-frame clones and leaves out a portion. The data hold just over 150,000 clones, with 75% to 90% observed a single time. The V call is TRBV13, the J call TRBJ2-1; a possible D gene is TRBD2 (5 bases). Sequencing input: PBMCs. The clonotype comes from a male donor in good health and CMV-seropositive. CDR3 coding DNA: TGTGCCAGCAGCCCCGGGGTCAATGAGCAGTTCTTC. It encodes CASSPGVNEQFF.